Listed below are T cell receptor beta chains from one sample, sequenced in a study of blood T cells in healthy people across ages. TCRdb re-analysed the 5' RACE reads in MiXCR, keeping a single row per CDR3 protein. The sample includes fewer than 1.5 million distinct CDR3 sequences, 42% of them seen just once. The specimen sequenced was blood. The origin of the receptors is a woman aged 18-29 years in good health. Both conserved end residues are part of each CDR3. Fields, in order: D gene, V gene, clone size, J gene, CDR3 DNA, CDR3 protein. A D gene is named only where the DNA matches it firmly. Not all rows give a size; the values are once, few, many and, for expanded clones, a class.

TRBD1,TRBV14,once,TRBJ1-1,TGTGCCAGCAGCCAAGATCAAGCCGGGACAGGGGGCAATGCTGAAGCTTTCTTT,CASSQDQAGTGGNAEAFF
.,TRBV7-2,.,TRBJ1-2,TGTGCCAGCAGCTTTGGGACTGTGCAGATCTATGGCTACACCTTC,CASSFGTVQIYGYTF
.,TRBV7-6,few,TRBJ2-1,TGTGCCAGCAGCTTTCTTGGTGGGGCCAATGAGCAGTTCTTC,CASSFLGGANEQFF
TRBD1,TRBV12-3/TRBV12-4,.,TRBJ1-5,TGTGCCAGCAGGGGGACAGGGGGCGCGAATCAGCCCCAGCATTTT,CASRGTGGANQPQHF
.,TRBV6-5,few,TRBJ2-5,TGTGCCAGCGTCGGATCCACTGAGCAGTACTTC,CASVGSTEQYF
.,TRBV30,.,TRBJ2-3,TGTGCCTGGAGTTCCACAGGTGGCGGCCGGGAGCAGTATTTT,CAWSSTGGGREQYF
.,TRBV7-2,.,TRBJ2-3,TGTGCCAGCCCCCGGGCGCAGTATTTT,CASPRAQYF
.,TRBV10-3,few,TRBJ1-4,TGTGCCATCAGCCGGGACGGTCGCACTGAAAAACTGTTTTTT,CAISRDGRTEKLFF
.,TRBV13,.,TRBJ2-1,TGTGCCAGCAGCTTAGAAATCCATGAGCAGTTCTTC,CASSLEIHEQFF
.,TRBV12-3/TRBV12-4,.,TRBJ2-7,TGTGCCAGCAGTGTTCAACGGTACGAGCAGTACTTC,CASSVQRYEQYF
.,TRBV28,.,TRBJ1-4,TGTGCCAGCAGCCGAGTCCGGGCCTCCTATGAAAAACTGTTTTTT,CASSRVRASYEKLFF
TRBD1,TRBV12-3/TRBV12-4,few,TRBJ1-1,TGTGCCAGCAGTCGCGCGGGGACAGTGAACACTGAAGCTTTCTTT,CASSRAGTVNTEAFF
.,TRBV7-9,.,TRBJ1-5,TGTGCCAGCAGCCGCACTGACCTGGGCAATCGGCCCCAGCATTTT,CASSRTDLGNRPQHF
.,TRBV19,.,TRBJ1-5,TGTGCCAGTACTTTGGAAAATAGCAATCAGCCCCAGCATTTT,CASTLENSNQPQHF
.,TRBV21-1,.,TRBJ2-5,TGTGCCAGCAGCAGTCGGATATCGGATATACAAGAGACCCAGTACTTC,CASSSRISDIQETQYF
TRBD1,TRBV10-3,few,TRBJ2-7,TGTGCCATCAAGGTACAGGGGGCGGGCGAGCAGTACTTC,CAIKVQGAGEQYF
.,TRBV20-1,.,TRBJ1-2,TGCAGTGCTAGCGTGCCAGGGAGTAACTATGGCTACACCTTC,CSASVPGSNYGYTF
TRBD1,TRBV16,few,TRBJ1-2,TGTGCCAGCAGCCAAGTCGGACAGGGAAATGGCTACACCTTC,CASSQVGQGNGYTF
.,TRBV5-1,few,TRBJ2-3,TGCGCCAGCAGCTTGATGGGCGGGGCTATAGATACGCAGTATTTT,CASSLMGGAIDTQYF
TRBD1,TRBV2,.,TRBJ1-6,TGTGCCAGCCTCTCGGGGGACAGGGAAGATTCACCCCTCCACTTT,CASLSGDREDSPLHF